The 6 T cell receptor beta chains below come from one sample, sequenced in a study of human T cells and chemical hapten exposure. In TCRdb, the RACE reads were re-called with MiXCR into one record per CDR3 protein. The table shows 280,000 or so distinct CDR3 sequences, with roughly 7.4% occurring only once. Time point noted: pre-sensitization, week 0. Documented treatment: therapeutic diphenylcyclopropenone sensitization with weekly scalp DPC. Here the sequenced sample was whole blood, taken in connection with sensitization to the hapten diphenylcyclopropenone (DPC). The receptors stem from a man in his late teens or twenties with alopecia areata. Some clones in this sample may be carry-over from other donors' samples.

The CDR3 here is CASSLVRGDSYEQYF. CDR3 sequence (DNA): TGCGCCAGCAGCTTAGTTAGGGGTGACTCCTACGAGCAGTACTTC. This rearrangement joins TRBV5-1 to TRBJ2-7; D possibly corresponds to TRBD1 (5 bases). CDR1 is SGHRS, CDR2 YFSETQ, per germline. The V end lost 2 bases, the J end lost 0 bases, and 12 bases lay between the germline ends. The CDR3 has 15 residues.

The chain joins TRBV6-2 or TRBV6-3 to TRBJ1-1; perhaps TRBD1 as D (5 bases). Trimming stripped 0 bases from V and 1 base from J, with 12 bases between. The CDR3 sequence is 16 residues long. Germline assignment: CDR1 MNHEY and CDR2 SVGEGT. As DNA, the CDR3 is TGTGCCAGCAGTTACTCGCGACAGATCAGGAACACTGAAGCTTTCTTT. Encoded protein: CASSYSRQIRNTEAFF.

The J gene is TRBJ1-1, the V gene TRBV6-2 or TRBV6-3; no reliable D call. CDR1 and CDR2 (germline): MNHEY, SVGEGT. The V end lost 0 bases, the J end lost 2 bases, and 10 bases lay between the germline ends. CDR3 size: 15 residues. CDR3 region: CASSYSIGFNTEAFF. For the CDR3, the DNA is TGTGCCAGCAGTTACTCGATCGGGTTTAACACTGAAGCTTTCTTT.

This clonotype has just a few counts. This rearrangement joins TRBV2 to TRBJ2-5; possibly TRBD2 for D (5 bases). The CDR3 length is 12 residues. V was clipped by 9 bases and J by 7 bases, with 15 bases between them. Germline V gives CDR1 SNHLY, CDR2 FYNNEI. CDR3 amino acids: CASLGRRATQYF. CDR3 in DNA: TGTGCCAGTTTAGGCAGGCGGGCGACCCAGTACTTC.

CDR3 protein: CSARDPGARNPNYGYTF. Here the CDR3 DNA reads TGCAGTGCTAGAGATCCGGGAGCCCGGAATCCTAACTATGGCTACACCTTC. This sequence joins TRBV20-1 and TRBJ1-2, with D hard to call. This CDR3 is 17 amino acids long. Looked up from germline, CDR1 is DFQATT and CDR2 is SNEGSKA (reference sequence). V was trimmed by 0 bases and J by 0 bases, leaving 17 bases between them.

This rearrangement joins TRBV5-1 to TRBJ2-3, with 12 bases identical to TRBD2. The length of the CDR3 is 15 residues. J lost 6 bases, V lost 3 bases, and 5 bases had no gene match. Germline values: CDR1 SGHRS, CDR2 YFSETQ. The CDR3 protein is CASSSGTSGQDTQYF. The CDR3 DNA sequence: TGCGCCAGCAGCTCCGGGACTAGCGGGCAGGATACGCAGTATTTT.